Below, 16 T cell receptor beta chains from the same sample are listed, as sequenced in a study of long-term antiretroviral therapy in people with HIV. Researchers ran immunoSEQ v3.0 at survey level. Sequencing used immunoSEQ multiplex PCR; TCRdb keeps in-frame clones, though not all of them. The sample has 2,500 to 3,000 clones; around 79% are singletons. The sequencing here drew on unsorted PBMCs, taken 0.4 years before starting antiretroviral therapy. These receptors came from a woman aged 40 to 49 with HIV.

This clone was recorded only once. The gene calls are TRBV27 and TRBJ2-7, with 9 bases aligning to TRBD1. With V trimmed by 6 bases and J by 5 bases, 11 bases remained unmatched. CDR1 is MNHEY, CDR2 SMNVEV, per germline (reference sequence). The CDR3 length is 15 residues. In nucleotides, the CDR3 is TGTGCCAGCAGCCTACAGGGGGCAAGATTTGACGAGCAGTACTTC. The encoded protein is CASSLQGARFDEQYF.

This chain joins TRBV5-1 and TRBJ2-5; D unclear. The germline V and J ends were trimmed by 4 bases and 5 bases, with 6 bases remaining between them. This CDR3 is built from 11 residues. CDR1 is SGHRS, CDR2 YFSETQ, per germline. The CDR3 is CASSHDETQYF. DNA for the CDR3: TGCGCCAGCAGCCACGATGAGACCCAGTACTTC.

A note on this clone: At one boundary the junction diverges from the germline segment, which might be a read error. V gene TRBV7-9 combines with J gene TRBJ2-5; 10 nucleotides align to TRBD2. CDR3 length equals 17 residues. Germline V gene sequence: CDR1 SEHNR, CDR2 FQNEAQ (reference sequence). The CDR3 sequence is CAGSLVRLAGVQETQYF. The CDR3 DNA follows: TGTGCCGGCAGCTTAGTTAGGCTAGCGGGAGTTCAAGAGACCCAGTACTTC.

This chain links TRBV19 with TRBJ2-1; the D gene is possibly TRBD1 (6 bases). The CDR3 totals 15 residues. Germline CDR1 and CDR2: LNHDA and SQIVND (reference sequence). Trimming took 9 bases from V and 6 from J, leaving 21 bases between them. The CDR3 is CARDSPGHSLNEQFF. CDR3 bases: TGTGCCAGGGACAGCCCGGGCCACAGTCTCAATGAGCAGTTCTTC. Complete variable domain (other parts from reference TRBV19 and TRBJ2-1): DGGITQSPKYLFRKEGQNVTLSCEQNLNHDAMYWYRQDPGQGLRLIYYSQIVNDFQKGDIAEGYSVSREKKESFPLTVTSAQKNPTAFYLCARDSPGHSLNEQFFGPGTRLTVL.

This clone was seen a few times. The V gene is TRBV29-1, the J gene TRBJ2-7, with TRBD1 identical over 7 bases. J lost 3 bases, V lost 7 bases, and 15 bases had no gene match. The CDR3 loop spans 15 amino acids. The germline CDR1 and CDR2 sequences are SQVTM and ANQGSEA. Here the CDR3 reads CSAISTGRLVYEQYF. DNA of the CDR3: TGCAGCGCAATTTCGACAGGGCGGTTGGTCTACGAGCAGTACTTC.

The chain uses TRBV7-9 and TRBJ2-2; D possibly corresponds to TRBD2 (6 bases). CDR3 length: 19 amino acids. Germline V gene lookup returns CDR1 SEHNR and CDR2 FQNEAQ (reference sequence). Deletions cut 1 base from V and 2 bases from J, with 20 bases between. The CDR3 reads CASSLVAGLAEPNTGELFF. The CDR3 DNA follows: TGTGCCAGCAGCTTAGTAGCCGGTTTAGCGGAGCCTAACACCGGGGAGCTGTTTTTT.

The J gene is TRBJ2-7, the V gene TRBV7-9; D not resolved. This CDR3 contains 15 residues. CDR1 is SEHNR and CDR2 is FQNEAQ in the germline V gene (reference sequence). Trimming left V 4 bases short and J 5 bases short, with 18 bases between. The CDR3 protein is CASSSTNKNPDEQYF. For the CDR3, the DNA is TGTGCCAGCAGCTCCACCAACAAGAACCCGGACGAGCAGTACTTC.

The rearrangement joins TRBV27 to TRBJ1-2, with D unresolved. Trimming cost V 7 bases and J 2 bases, with 17 bases left between them. CDR1 MNHEY and CDR2 SMNVEV come from the germline V gene (reference sequence). The CDR3 is 15 residues long. The CDR3 reads CASTARVGSNYGYTF. DNA of the CDR3: TGTGCCAGCACCGCGCGGGTAGGGTCAAACTATGGCTACACCTTC.

V usage is TRBV19 and J usage is TRBJ1-5; 7 nucleotides align to TRBD1. The CDR3 loop spans 17 amino acids. Germline V CDR1 and CDR2: LNHDA, SQIVND (reference sequence). V shed 5 bases and J 1 base; nucleotides not matched to a gene: 11. The CDR3 nucleotides read TGTGCCAGTAGTGCCCCCCGACAGGGTAGCAGCAATCAGCCCCAGCATTTT. Its protein product is CASSAPRQGSSNQPQHF.

This clone was detected only once. The chain has TRBV7-9 and TRBJ2-1, with D perhaps being TRBD1 or TRBD2 (5 bases each). The CDR3 is 16 amino acids. The germline gives CDR1 SEHNR, CDR2 FQNEAQ (reference sequence). V lost 5 bases to trimming and J lost 6 bases, with 20 bases between them. The CDR3 DNA is TGTGCCAGCAGCCCCTTTGGGACGCCCGGAAGCAATGAGCAGTTCTTC. Encoded protein: CASSPFGTPGSNEQFF.

V gene TRBV29-1 combines with J gene TRBJ1-3, with D uncertain. CDR1 SQVTM and CDR2 ANQGSEA come from the germline V gene. V lost 4 bases and J 3 bases, leaving 4 bases between the germline ends. CDR3 length: 11 residues. This CDR3 reads CSVAGGNTIYF. The CDR3 region has the DNA TGCAGCGTTGCAGGTGGAAACACCATATATTTT.

The V and J genes are TRBV10-3 and TRBJ1-1, with a weak D call TRBD1 (6 bases). Trimming took off 11 bases at V and 0 bases at J, with 13 bases between the two ends. The length of the CDR3 is 13 residues. Germline CDR1 is ENHRY and CDR2 is SYGVKD. This chain's CDR3 is CAASGQLNTEAFF. DNA of the CDR3: TGTGCCGCTAGCGGACAGCTGAACACTGAAGCTTTCTTT.

The chain links TRBV5-1 to TRBJ2-1; possibly TRBD1 or TRBD2 for D (5 bases each). V was trimmed by 5 bases and J by 7 bases, leaving 13 bases between them. Germline values: CDR1 SGHRS, CDR2 YFSETQ. CDR3 length equals 13 residues. The CDR3 sequence is CASRLGGGNEQFF. Written as DNA, the CDR3 is TGCGCCAGCAGGCTTGGGGGTGGAAATGAGCAGTTCTTC.

The gene calls are TRBV27 and TRBJ2-1; TRBD1 might be the D (6 bases). V dropped 6 bases and J dropped 3 bases, with 18 bases sitting between them. CDR1 and CDR2 from the germline V gene are MNHEY and SMNVEV (reference sequence). This CDR3 region has 16 residues. CDR3 region: CASRLAGEGFYNEQFF. In DNA form, the CDR3 reads TGTGCCAGCAGACTGGCAGGGGAAGGCTTCTACAATGAGCAGTTCTTC.

The chain employs TRBV6-5 and TRBJ2-5; the D is unclear. V lost 4 bases to trimming and J lost 6 bases, with 9 bases between them. The CDR3 sequence is 12 residues long. CDR1 is MNHEY, CDR2 SVGAGI, per germline. CDR3 DNA: TGTGCCAGCAGTTCCCAAGGGAAGACCCAGTACTTC. It is translated as CASSSQGKTQYF.

This chain links TRBV5-6 with TRBJ1-1, with unresolved D. Germline V lookup: CDR1 SGHDT, CDR2 YYEEEE. The V end lost 4 bases, the J end lost 4 bases, and 14 bases lay between the germline ends. The CDR3 totals 14 residues. CDR3 bases: TGTGCCAGCAGCCACCCGTCCGGGTCCACTGAAGCTTTCTTT. Protein product: CASSHPSGSTEAFF.